One sample yielded the 26 T cell receptor beta chains listed below, sequenced in a study of blood T cell repertoires in COVID-19. TCRdb's table, derived via immunoSEQ multiplex PCR, lists solely in-frame clones and lacks some. The data contain about 46,000 clones, over 70% of them singletons. The sequenced sample was peripheral blood. The receptors originated from a woman at least 80 years old with acute or convalescent COVID-19.

The rearrangement links TRBV7-2 to TRBJ1-2, with D possibly being TRBD1 (6 bases). CDR3 length equals 13 residues. CDR1 is SGHTA and CDR2 is FQGNSA in the germline V gene. V lost 5 bases and J 12 bases, leaving 19 bases between the germline ends. CDR3 coding DNA: TGTGCCAGCAGCCTCACGGCAGGGGATCTCAACACCTTC. Amino acid sequence: CASSLTAGDLNTF.

The rearrangement joins TRBV9 to TRBJ1-3, with 7 bases matching TRBD1. Germline V gene data show CDR1 as SGDLS and CDR2 as YYNGEE. V shed 4 bases and J 0 bases; nucleotides not matched to a gene: 10. This CDR3 is built from 17 residues. CDR3 nucleotide sequence: TGTGCCAGCAGCTCGGGACAGACCCCCTACTCTGGAAACACCATATATTTT. Translating it yields CASSSGQTPYSGNTIYF. The full variable domain, with the rest looked up from reference TRBV9 and TRBJ1-3, is DSGVTQTPKHLITATGQRVTLRCSPRSGDLSVYWYQQSLDQGLQFLIQYYNGEERAKGNILERFSAQQFPDLHSELNLSSLELGDSALYFCASSSGQTPYSGNTIYFGEGSWLTVV.

CDR3 nucleotide sequence: TGTGCCAGCAGGGAGGACAGGAACACTGAAGCTTTCTTT. Protein product: CASREDRNTEAFF. V gene TRBV7-9 combines with J gene TRBJ1-1, with D maybe TRBD1 (6 bases). The CDR3 is made up of 13 amino acids. Germline CDR1 is SEHNR and CDR2 is FQNEAQ (reference sequence). The V end lost 6 bases, the J end lost 1 base, and 9 bases lay between the germline ends.

This chain uses TRBV5-1 with TRBJ2-1, with D possibly being TRBD2 (6 bases). The V end was cut by 4 bases, the J end by 0 bases, with 14 bases between. The germline V gene encodes CDR1 SGHRS and CDR2 YFSETQ. CDR3 length: 16 residues. In nucleotides, the CDR3 is TGCGCCAGCAGCCAAACCTGGGGGGTCTCCTACAATGAGCAGTTCTTC. It specifies CASSQTWGVSYNEQFF.

V and J are TRBV5-1 and TRBJ1-4; 7 bases fit TRBD1. Germline-derived CDR1 and CDR2 are SGHRS and YFSETQ. The CDR3 sequence is 15 residues long. Trimming took 4 bases from V and 8 from J; bases not matched to a gene: 11. The CDR3 region is CASSTGTVLGEKLFF. In DNA, the CDR3 is TGCGCCAGCAGCACCGGGACAGTCTTGGGGGAAAAACTGTTTTTT.

The rearrangement uses TRBV6-5 and TRBJ2-3; perhaps TRBD1 as D (5 bases). Between the trimmed V and J ends, which lost 7 bases and 1 base, there was a span of 12 bases. The CDR3 spans 14 residues. The V gene's germline CDR1 is MNHEY and CDR2 SVGAGI. The CDR3 sequence: CASNGAAGTDTQYF. The DNA for the CDR3 is TGTGCCAGCAATGGGGCAGCTGGCACAGATACGCAGTATTTT.

The CDR3 reads CAWRSSRYANYNSPLHF. CDR3 coding DNA: TGTGCCTGGAGGTCCTCGAGGTACGCAAACTATAATTCACCCCTCCACTTT. The chain has TRBV30 and TRBJ1-6, with D unclear. This CDR3 has 17 residues. Germline CDR1 and CDR2: GTSNPN and SVGIG (reference sequence). V was clipped by 3 bases and J by 3 bases, with 18 bases between them.

The gene calls are TRBV5-6 and TRBJ2-1, with D possibly being TRBD1 (5 bases). The length of the CDR3 is 16 residues. Looked up from germline, CDR1 is SGHDT and CDR2 is YYEEEE. Between the trimmed V and J ends, which lost 3 bases and 1 base, there was a span of 14 bases. The CDR3 DNA reads TGTGCCAGCAGCTCCCTACAGGCCTTTTCCTACAATGAGCAGTTCTTC. This translates into CASSSLQAFSYNEQFF.

The chain employs TRBV4-1 and TRBJ1-3, with 8 bases that match TRBD1. The CDR3 length is 17 residues. Germline values: CDR1 MGHRA, CDR2 YSYEKL. J was trimmed by 0 bases and V by 0 bases; bases with no gene match: 4. The CDR3 region has the DNA TGCGCCAGCAGCCAAGACCCGGGACAGGCCTCTGGAAACACCATATATTTT. Its protein is CASSQDPGQASGNTIYF.

This clone was seen more than once but under ten times. The V call is TRBV5-4, the J call TRBJ1-2; 7 positions agree with TRBD1. This CDR3 contains 13 residues. Germline V gives CDR1 SGHNT, CDR2 YYREEE (reference sequence). The V gene end was trimmed by 1 base and the J gene end by 7 bases; junction bases not matched to a gene: 4. CDR3 loop: CASSLTGASGYTF. DNA for the CDR3: TGTGCCAGCAGCTTGACAGGGGCGTCTGGCTACACCTTC.

J is TRBJ1-1 and V is TRBV5-1; 9 bases are a match to TRBD1. Germline V gene data show CDR1 as SGHRS and CDR2 as YFSETQ. The CDR3 totals 15 residues. The junction had 11 bases not matched to a gene; V was cut back by 4 bases and J by 7 bases. CDR3 protein: CASSPGQGWLVEAFF. The CDR3 nucleotides are TGCGCCAGCAGCCCGGGACAGGGCTGGCTGGTTGAAGCTTTCTTT.

V and J are TRBV7-3 and TRBJ2-3; D remains unclear. Germline V gene data show CDR1 as SGHTA and CDR2 as FQGTGA. The CDR3 totals 14 residues. V was clipped by 4 bases and J by 1 base, with 9 bases between them. The CDR3 loop reads CASSSGGGTDTQYF. CDR3 nucleotide sequence: TGTGCCAGCAGCTCCGGCGGCGGCACAGATACGCAGTATTTT.

The chain links TRBV7-9 to TRBJ1-5; the D gene is possibly TRBD1 (6 bases). The CDR3 is 16 residues long. CDR1 is SEHNR, CDR2 FQNEAQ, per germline (reference sequence). Trimming shortened V by 2 bases and J by 5 bases, and 16 bases separated the two germline ends. CDR3 bases: TGTGCCAGCAGCTTAAGCAGGGGAGGGTGGTATCAGCCCCAGCATTTT. Translated: CASSLSRGGWYQPQHF.

This clone appeared a single time. The chain joins TRBV5-6 to TRBJ1-1; D is perhaps TRBD1 (5 bases). The V end was cut by 0 bases, the J end by 5 bases, with 5 bases between. CDR1 is SGHDT and CDR2 is YYEEEE in the germline V gene. The CDR3 runs 12 residues. CDR3 in amino acids: CASSLDRTEAFF. The CDR3 bases are TGTGCCAGCAGCTTGGACAGGACTGAAGCTTTCTTT.

The rearrangement uses TRBV5-4 and TRBJ1-2; TRBD1 is a possible D gene (5 bases). CDR1 and CDR2 (germline): SGHNT, YYREEE (reference sequence). Trimming removed 4 bases at V and 8 bases at J, with 24 bases between. The CDR3 runs 16 residues. The CDR3 coding sequence is TGTGCCAGCAGCCAACCTCCCCCCCGCCAGGGTGCAGGCTACACCTTC. Translated, it gives CASSQPPPRQGAGYTF.

V and J are TRBV18 and TRBJ1-1; a weak D match, TRBD1 (6 bases). CDR3 length: 12 residues. Germline V gene sequence: CDR1 KGHSH, CDR2 LQKENI. The germline V and J ends were trimmed by 3 bases and 4 bases, with 6 bases remaining between them. CDR3 sequence reads: CASSPGATEAFF. CDR3 sequence (DNA): TGTGCCAGCTCACCGGGGGCCACTGAAGCTTTCTTT.

This clone was seen only a few times. The chain recombines TRBV7-9 with TRBJ2-2; 7 nucleotides agree with TRBD1. The CDR3 sequence is 16 residues long. Germline V gene sequence: CDR1 SEHNR, CDR2 FQNEAQ (reference sequence). The J segment lost 2 bases and the V segment lost 5 bases, leaving 8 bases of the junction unmatched. The CDR3 sequence is CASSRGRGGNTGELFF. CDR3 nucleotide sequence: TGTGCCAGCAGCCGAGGGAGAGGGGGCAACACCGGGGAGCTGTTTTTT.

The chain combines TRBV18 with TRBJ1-2; TRBD1 is a possible D gene (5 bases). The CDR3 extends over 13 amino acids. Germline V gene lookup returns CDR1 KGHSH and CDR2 LQKENI. V lost 3 bases, J lost 4 bases, and 9 bases lay in between. CDR3 nucleotides: TGTGCCAGCTCACCTAGACAGATCTATGGCTACACCTTC. This gives the protein CASSPRQIYGYTF.

The rearrangement uses TRBV15 and TRBJ1-1, with unresolved D. The CDR3 spans 18 residues. Germline assignment: CDR1 LNHNV and CDR2 YYDKDF (reference sequence). Trimming took 0 bases from V and 0 from J, leaving 17 bases between them. The DNA for the CDR3 is TGTGCCACCAGCAGAGATCGAGGCAGCCCGCTCCTGAACACTGAAGCTTTCTTT. This gives the protein CATSRDRGSPLLNTEAFF.

This CDR3 is CASSGEGAAANTGELFF. CDR3 DNA: TGTGCCAGCAGCGGGGAGGGTGCGGCAGCGAACACCGGGGAGCTGTTTTTT. The rearrangement uses TRBV7-3 and TRBJ2-2; 7 bases are a match to TRBD2. The CDR3 spans 17 residues. Germline loops: CDR1 SGHTA, CDR2 FQGTGA. Germline trimming cut 5 bases from V and 0 bases from J; bases unmatched to any gene: 9. Together with reference TRBV7-3 and TRBJ2-2, the CDR3 gives the full variable domain: GAGVSQTPSNKVTEKGKYVELRCDPISGHTALYWYRQSLGQGPEFLIYFQGTGAADDSGLPNDRFFAVRPEGSVSTLKIQRTERGDSAVYLCASSGEGAAANTGELFFGEGSRLTVL.

The chain combines TRBV11-3 with TRBJ2-5; 7 bases map to TRBD1. CDR3 length equals 15 residues. The V gene's germline CDR1 is SGHNT and CDR2 YENEEA. J was trimmed by 1 base and V by 5 bases; bases with no gene match: 7. The CDR3: CASSTRTGAQETQYF. The CDR3 region has the DNA TGTGCCAGCAGCACACGTACAGGGGCCCAAGAGACCCAGTACTTC.

This clone was observed once. CDR3 residues: CASTGANTEAFF. The CDR3 bases are TGTGCCAGTACAGGGGCCAACACTGAAGCTTTCTTT. This chain connects TRBV12-3 or TRBV12-4 to TRBJ1-1; 7 nucleotides match TRBD1. Germline trimming cut 9 bases from V and 2 bases from J; bases unmatched to any gene: 3. The CDR3 totals 12 residues.

The rearrangement uses TRBV3-1 (or the pseudogene TRBV3-2) and TRBJ1-4, with D tentatively TRBD1 (5 bases). Trimming stripped 0 bases from V and 7 bases from J, with 9 bases between. Germline V lookup: CDR1 LGHDT, CDR2 YNNKEL (reference sequence). This CDR3 has 14 residues. The CDR3 nucleotides are TGTGCCAGCAGCCAAGATTGGGGCGGTGAAAAACTGTTTTTT. It specifies CASSQDWGGEKLFF.

The CDR3 is CASSELGNQGYYGYTF. The CDR3 DNA follows: TGTGCCAGCAGTGAATTGGGGAATCAGGGGTACTATGGCTACACCTTC. The chain employs TRBV6-1 and TRBJ1-2; D perhaps matches TRBD1 (6 bases). V was pared by 2 bases and J by 3 bases, with 16 bases between. From germline, CDR1 is MNHNS and CDR2 SASEGT. The CDR3 has 16 amino acids.

The rearrangement links TRBV10-3 to TRBJ1-1; possibly TRBD1 for D (6 bases). Trimming left V 11 bases short and J 2 bases short, with 12 bases between. This CDR3 is 12 amino acids long. Germline assignment: CDR1 ENHRY and CDR2 SYGVKD. The CDR3 DNA reads as TGTGCCGCTCGGACAGCCAACACTGAAGCTTTCTTT. Translation: CAARTANTEAFF.

The chain links TRBV7-2 to TRBJ1-6, with 10 nucleotides matching TRBD1. CDR3 length: 15 amino acids. V lost 4 bases, J lost 10 bases, and 7 bases stayed unmatched. Germline values: CDR1 SGHTA, CDR2 FQGNSA. The CDR3 DNA is TGTGCCAGCAGCTCCGGGACAGGGGTGAGGTCACCCCTCCACTTT. This encodes CASSSGTGVRSPLHF.